The entry that follows covers one T cell receptor (beta chain) sequence. As yet, its antigen is unknown. Germline values: CDR1 SGHRS, CDR2 YFSETQ. Trimming pared 0 bases from V and 8 bases from J, leaving 8 bases between. The CDR3 spans 12 residues. This record belongs to a study of T cell responses to AZD1222 COVID-19 vaccine. Overall study: Second doses that came at about 4 or about 12 weeks were put together. Study findings and constraints: Clonal diversity was possibly underestimated, and white British individuals and females predominated among donors. Vaccine-associated CD4 TCRs spanned spike, dominant at 160-218 and 743-854. Two AZD1222 doses significantly raised spike-specific TCR breadth and depth over controls.

Libraries were prepared by immunoSEQ multiplex PCR; TCRdb keeps only in-frame clonotypes and omits some of them. The sample lists under 120,000 clones; about 92% were seen once. V gene TRBV5-1 combines with J gene TRBJ1-2; D might be TRBD1 (6 bases). The clonotype originates from an adult in good health. The specimen was peripheral blood, collected on day 0 of AZD1222 vaccination. The CDR3 bases are TGCGCCAGCAGCTTGGACAGGGACGGCTACACCTTC. Amino acid sequence: CASSLDRDGYTF.